The rows below give T cell receptor beta chains drawn from one sample of a study of blood T cell repertoires in COVID-19. Clones were read by immunoSEQ multiplex PCR, and TCRdb kept only the in-frame ones, dropping some. The repertoire holds over 150,000 clones, with around nine tenths as singletons. Sequenced input: peripheral blood. The receptors were gathered from a man aged 55 to 70 with COVID-19, enrolled during active disease. Each CDR3 is given with its conserved first and last residue. The order of the fields is D gene, J gene, clone size, V gene, CDR3 DNA, CDR3 protein. D genes are given only for firm matches. Not all rows give a size; the values are once, few, many and, for expanded clones, a class.

d_gene: .
j_gene: TRBJ1-2
abundance: .
v_gene: TRBV14
CDR3nt: TGTGCCAGCAGCCTAATTCGGGGTAGCGGTTACACCTTC
CDR3aa: CASSLIRGSGYTF

d_gene: .
j_gene: TRBJ2-2
abundance: .
v_gene: TRBV15
CDR3nt: TGTGCCACCAGCATCTCAGGGATAAACACCGGGGAGCTGTTTTTT
CDR3aa: CATSISGINTGELFF

d_gene: .
j_gene: TRBJ1-6
abundance: .
v_gene: TRBV16
CDR3nt: TGTGCCAGCAGCCCGCAGGTGGGGCCTAATTCACCCCTCCACTTT
CDR3aa: CASSPQVGPNSPLHF

d_gene: .
j_gene: TRBJ2-5
abundance: .
v_gene: TRBV4-2
CDR3nt: TGTGCCAGCAGCCAAAATGGAGGAGCAATGAGTGGCGAGACCCAGTACTTC
CDR3aa: CASSQNGGAMSGETQYF

d_gene: TRBD1
j_gene: TRBJ2-5
abundance: .
v_gene: TRBV24-1
CDR3nt: TGTGCCACCAGTGACAAGGGACAGGGTTGGGAGACCCAGTACTTC
CDR3aa: CATSDKGQGWETQYF

d_gene: .
j_gene: TRBJ1-2
abundance: .
v_gene: TRBV6-2/TRBV6-3
CDR3nt: TGTGCCAGCAGTTTTATACCCGGGACACTGGGGGGCTACACCTTC
CDR3aa: CASSFIPGTLGGYTF

d_gene: TRBD1
j_gene: TRBJ1-1
abundance: .
v_gene: TRBV30
CDR3nt: TGTGCCTGGAGAGCCCCTTTGAGACAGGGAATCGGGCTGAACACTGAAGCTTTCTTT
CDR3aa: CAWRAPLRQGIGLNTEAFF

d_gene: .
j_gene: TRBJ2-6
abundance: .
v_gene: TRBV7-2
CDR3nt: TGTGCCAGCAGCGTAAAGCTTACTGGGGCCAACGTCCTGACTTTC
CDR3aa: CASSVKLTGANVLTF

d_gene: .
j_gene: TRBJ1-3
abundance: few
v_gene: TRBV19
CDR3nt: TGTGCCAGTACCTATAATCCGAGGGGAGGGGGAAACACCATATATTTT
CDR3aa: CASTYNPRGGGNTIYF

d_gene: .
j_gene: TRBJ2-7
abundance: .
v_gene: TRBV24-1
CDR3nt: TGTGCCACCAGTGATCCCAGAGGTGGTCGTGGCCGAACCTACGAGCAGTACTTC
CDR3aa: CATSDPRGGRGRTYEQYF

d_gene: TRBD1
j_gene: TRBJ1-4
abundance: .
v_gene: TRBV2
CDR3nt: TGTGCCAGCAGAGGACAGGGGGCAACTAATGAAAAACTGTTTTTT
CDR3aa: CASRGQGATNEKLFF

d_gene: TRBD1
j_gene: TRBJ2-7
abundance: .
v_gene: TRBV28
CDR3nt: TGTGCCAGCAGTGGACCGGGACAGGGGAAAACCGAGCAGTACTTC
CDR3aa: CASSGPGQGKTEQYF

d_gene: TRBD1
j_gene: TRBJ2-7
abundance: .
v_gene: TRBV7-2
CDR3nt: TGTGCCAGCAGCCCCGGCCCGGACAGGGGCCACGAGCAGTACTTC
CDR3aa: CASSPGPDRGHEQYF

d_gene: .
j_gene: TRBJ1-6
abundance: .
v_gene: TRBV14
CDR3nt: TGTGCCAGCAGCCAAAGGCAGGGGATTAATTCACCCCTCCACTTT
CDR3aa: CASSQRQGINSPLHF

d_gene: TRBD2
j_gene: TRBJ2-1
abundance: .
v_gene: TRBV19
CDR3nt: TGTGCCAGTAGTATGGTCGCTAGCGGGAGTAGAGGGAATGAGCAGTTCTTC
CDR3aa: CASSMVASGSRGNEQFF

d_gene: TRBD1
j_gene: TRBJ1-1
abundance: .
v_gene: TRBV5-8
CDR3nt: TGTGCCAGCAGACGAGGACAGGTAGCCGAAGCTTTCTTT
CDR3aa: CASRRGQVAEAFF

d_gene: .
j_gene: TRBJ1-2
abundance: .
v_gene: TRBV27
CDR3nt: TGTGCCAGCAGTCCCAGCGGGGTTGGCGGCTACACCTTC
CDR3aa: CASSPSGVGGYTF

d_gene: .
j_gene: TRBJ2-2
abundance: .
v_gene: TRBV7-9
CDR3nt: TGTGCCAGCAGCTTAATCAATACAAAACACACCGGGGAGCTGTTTTTT
CDR3aa: CASSLINTKHTGELFF

d_gene: .
j_gene: TRBJ1-3
abundance: .
v_gene: TRBV9
CDR3nt: TGTGCCAGCAGTCCCCCAGGAGGGACTGGAAACACCATATATTTT
CDR3aa: CASSPPGGTGNTIYF

d_gene: .
j_gene: TRBJ1-3
abundance: .
v_gene: TRBV19
CDR3nt: TGTGCCAGTAGACTTTCCAGGGAAAACACCATATATTTT
CDR3aa: CASRLSRENTIYF

d_gene: .
j_gene: TRBJ1-1
abundance: once
v_gene: TRBV19
CDR3nt: TGTGCCAGTGCCAAGGGGGTTGTAGGAACTGAAGCTTTCTTT
CDR3aa: CASAKGVVGTEAFF

d_gene: TRBD1
j_gene: TRBJ2-2
abundance: once
v_gene: TRBV7-9
CDR3nt: TGTGCCAGCAGCCCCCGGACAGGGGGCATCGGGGAGCTGTTTTTT
CDR3aa: CASSPRTGGIGELFF